This TCR beta chain was observed in a study of shared clonotypes between healthy human individuals. Study outcomes and limitations: Generation probability values for non-shared clonotypes were lower than those for clonotypes shared by all four donors.

The CDR3 is made up of 16 amino acids. Per germline, CDR1 SGHRS and CDR2 YFSETQ. J was trimmed by 5 bases and V by 0 bases; bases with no gene match: 5. It was across several immunoSEQ plates that each subset's genomic DNA was evenly split. Sorted subsets were amplified in replicate PCRs using around 0.2 ug DNA, around 30,000 T cell genomes. The protocol was immunoSEQ multiplex PCR, while the TCRdb copy is restricted to in-frame clones and leaves out a portion. The repertoire has over a million clones, more than 95% of them found once; the top ten carry about 1.2%. Details on this clone: Its antigen remains unknown.

The chain uses TRBV5-1 and TRBJ2-2; 9 nucleotides agree with TRBD1. This receptor was identified in a man aged 25-40 years in good health. The sample was naive CD4+ T cells sorted from blood. Regarding subset: CD45RA+ positively selected. In DNA, the CDR3 is TGCGCCAGCAGCTTGGAGGGACAGGGTACGACCGGGGAGCTGTTTTTT. Its protein product is CASSLEGQGTTGELFF.